Below are 5 T cell receptor beta chains sequenced from a single sample in a study of T cell responses to AZD1222 COVID-19 vaccine. TCRdb's table, derived via immunoSEQ multiplex PCR, lists solely in-frame clones and lacks some. The table includes 170,000 or so clones, 90% detected once. The material sequenced was peripheral blood, taken on day 0 of AZD1222 vaccination. These receptors all come from an adult in good health.

The genes are TRBV21-1 and TRBJ2-3. TRBV21-1 has pseudogene status. This CDR3 comprises 18 residues. The CDR3 spells CASSKGDFRLGSTDTQYF. CDR3 nucleotides: TGTGCCAGCAGCAAAGGAGACTTCAGGTTGGGAAGCACAGATACGCAGTATTTT.

CDR3 sequence (DNA): TGTGCCTGGAGTGATAGACAGGGGATGAACACTGAAGCTTTCTTT. Protein sequence: CAWSDRQGMNTEAFF. This chain links TRBV30 with TRBJ1-1, with TRBD1 matching over 8 bases. The germline gives CDR1 GTSNPN, CDR2 SVGIG (reference sequence). V gave up 1 base and J gave up 0 bases; unmatched junction bases: 4. The CDR3 runs to 15 residues. Looking up the rest from reference TRBV30 and TRBJ1-1 gives the full variable domain: SQTIHQWPATLVQPVGSPLSLECTVEGTSNPNLYWYRQAAGRGLQLLFYSVGIGQISSEVPQNLSASRPQDRQFILSSKKLLLSDSGFYLCAWSDRQGMNTEAFFGQGTRLTVV.

This chain uses TRBV5-3 with TRBJ2-1, with TRBD2 identical over 10 bases. TRBV5-3 is designated an ORF whose function remains uncertain. Trimming at V came to 4 bases and at J to 4 bases, leaving 17 bases not matched to a gene. The CDR3 runs to 19 residues. DNA for the CDR3: TGTGCCAGAAGCGCATGGGGGGGCGGACTAGCGGTTATTTACAATGAGCAGTTCTTC. Residues: CARSAWGGGLAVIYNEQFF.

The CDR3 DNA is TGTGCCTGGAGTGTGGTGGGAGATACGCAGTATTTT. This encodes CAWSVVGDTQYF. The chain links TRBV30 to TRBJ2-3; D unclear. The germline V and J ends were trimmed by 0 bases and 5 bases, with 6 bases remaining between them. This CDR3 is 12 amino acids long. Per germline, CDR1 GTSNPN and CDR2 SVGIG (reference sequence).

The rearrangement links TRBV5-1 to TRBJ1-6; 7 bases fit TRBD1. The length of the CDR3 is 14 residues. With V trimmed by 4 bases and J by 5 bases, 3 bases remained unmatched. Per germline, CDR1 SGHRS and CDR2 YFSETQ. CDR3 region: CASSATGDNSPLHF. In DNA, the CDR3 is TGCGCCAGCAGCGCTACAGGGGATAATTCACCCCTCCACTTT.